This TCR beta chain comes out of a study of early T cells in non-severe SARS-CoV-2 infection. Study-wide context: From unsorted whole blood, bulk RNA was sequenced, and the chains remained unpaired. General study results and limits: VDJdb-based annotation leaned toward anti-spike CD8 responses and missed private and CD4 specificities.

Tagging with unique molecular identifiers was applied to individual cDNA molecules. A single record per CDR3 protein comes from TCRdb applying MiXCR to the 5' RACE reads. The sample yields 55,000 or so distinct CDR3 sequences, about 6.2% seen once. A note on this clonotype: Its antigen is not known.

Specimen: whole blood. This TCR was sampled from an adult who was a healthcare worker with PCR-confirmed SARS-CoV-2 infection or an uninfected control (not recorded which).

The CDR3 region has the DNA TGTGCCTGGAGAACTAGCGGGGGGAATGAGCAGTTCTTC. Translation gives CAWRTSGGNEQFF. This sequence joins TRBV30 and TRBJ2-1, with 12 nucleotides matching TRBD2. With V trimmed by 3 bases and J by 7 bases, 1 base remained unmatched. The germline gives CDR1 GTSNPN, CDR2 SVGIG (reference sequence). This CDR3 is 13 amino acids long.